This entry is about one T cell receptor (beta chain). The antigen is undetermined. Unmatched junction bases numbered 3, after V lost 5 bases and J lost 8 bases. Germline CDR1 reads SEHNR; CDR2 reads FQNEAQ (reference sequence). The CDR3 runs to 13 residues. These data originate in a study of cytomegalovirus exposure and HLA in healthy donors. Study at large: Out of 398 genotyped donors, about 80% belonged to the Caucasian-associated ancestry cluster. Study conclusions and caveats: Later analysis associated a missense DCLRE1C variant with TCR beta V- and J-gene trimming. At a 0.05 false discovery rate, a later analysis found some 18,000 TCR beta sequences to be associated with HLA alleles.

The PCR contained 60 Vbeta and 13 Jbeta primers. The repertoire was sequenced with immunoSEQ multiplex PCR; TCRdb's copy has only in-frame clones and lacks some. The data hold 110,000 or so clones, with 70% to 80% observed a single time. Sequenced sample: PBMCs. The rearrangement uses TRBV7-9 and TRBJ1-6; 7 nucleotides match TRBD1. This receptor was obtained from a woman aged 40-49 years in good health and CMV-seropositive. CDR3 bases: TGTGCCAGCAGCAAAACAGGGGATTCACCCCTCCACTTT. Translating gives CASSKTGDSPLHF.